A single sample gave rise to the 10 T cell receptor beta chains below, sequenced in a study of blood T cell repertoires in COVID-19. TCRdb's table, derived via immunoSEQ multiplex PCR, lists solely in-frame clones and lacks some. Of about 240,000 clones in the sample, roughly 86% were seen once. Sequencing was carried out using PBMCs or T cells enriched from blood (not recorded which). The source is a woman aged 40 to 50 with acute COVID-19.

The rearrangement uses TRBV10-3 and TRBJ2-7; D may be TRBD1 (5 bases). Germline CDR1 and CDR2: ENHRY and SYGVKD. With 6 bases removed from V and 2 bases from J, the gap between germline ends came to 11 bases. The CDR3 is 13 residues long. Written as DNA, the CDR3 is TGTGCCATCAGACTCAGGGATACCTACGAGCAGTACTTC. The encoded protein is CAIRLRDTYEQYF.

CDR3 in amino acids: CASSKSWRPDTQYF. The DNA of the CDR3 is TGTGCCAGCAGTAAAAGCTGGAGACCAGATACGCAGTATTTT. The chain carries TRBV7-6 and TRBJ2-3; no clear D. This CDR3 has 14 residues. The V gene's germline CDR1 is SGHVS and CDR2 FNYEAQ. With 6 bases removed from V and 4 bases from J, the gap between germline ends came to 14 bases.

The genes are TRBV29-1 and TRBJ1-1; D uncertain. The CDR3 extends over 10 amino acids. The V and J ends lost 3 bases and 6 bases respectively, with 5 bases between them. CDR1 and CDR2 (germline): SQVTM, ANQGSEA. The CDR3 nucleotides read TGCAGCGTTGAGTGGCCTGAAGCTTTCTTT. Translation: CSVEWPEAFF.

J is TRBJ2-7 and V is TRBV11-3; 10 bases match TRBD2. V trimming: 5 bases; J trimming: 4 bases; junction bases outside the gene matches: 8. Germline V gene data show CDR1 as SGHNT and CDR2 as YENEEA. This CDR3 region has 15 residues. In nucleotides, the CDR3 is TGTGCCAGCAGCCACCGGACTAGCGGACCGTACGAGCAGTACTTC. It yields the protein CASSHRTSGPYEQYF.

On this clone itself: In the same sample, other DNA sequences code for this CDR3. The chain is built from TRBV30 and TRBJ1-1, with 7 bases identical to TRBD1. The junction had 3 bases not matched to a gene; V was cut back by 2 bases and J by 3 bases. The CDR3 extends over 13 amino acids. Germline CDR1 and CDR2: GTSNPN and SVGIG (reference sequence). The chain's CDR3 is CAWSPTGDTEAFF. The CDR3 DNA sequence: TGTGCCTGGAGTCCCACAGGGGACACTGAAGCTTTCTTT.

The CDR3 coding sequence is TGTGCCACCAGTTCACAGGGAAGCTATGGCTACACCTTC. Translation: CATSSQGSYGYTF. The chain employs TRBV24-1 and TRBJ1-2, with TRBD1 as a possible D gene (6 bases). V lost 6 bases to trimming and J lost 4 bases, with 11 bases between them. From germline, CDR1 is KGHDR and CDR2 SFDVKD. The CDR3 covers 13 residues.

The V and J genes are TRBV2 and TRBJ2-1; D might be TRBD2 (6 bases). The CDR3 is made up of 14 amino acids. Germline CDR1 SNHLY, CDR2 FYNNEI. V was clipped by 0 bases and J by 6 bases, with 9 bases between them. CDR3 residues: CASSEARSGNEQFF. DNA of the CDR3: TGTGCCAGCAGTGAAGCGCGTAGCGGCAATGAGCAGTTCTTC.

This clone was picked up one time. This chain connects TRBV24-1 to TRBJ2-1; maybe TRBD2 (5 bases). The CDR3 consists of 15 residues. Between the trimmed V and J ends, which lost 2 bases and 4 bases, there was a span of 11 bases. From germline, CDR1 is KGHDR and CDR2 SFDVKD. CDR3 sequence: CATSDSDLTYNEQFF. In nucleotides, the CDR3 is TGTGCCACCAGTGATTCGGACTTAACTTACAATGAGCAGTTCTTC.

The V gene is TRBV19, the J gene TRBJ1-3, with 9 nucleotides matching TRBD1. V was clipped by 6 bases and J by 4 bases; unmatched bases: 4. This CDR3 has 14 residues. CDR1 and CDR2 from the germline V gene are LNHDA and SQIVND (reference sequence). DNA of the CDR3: TGTGCCAGTAGCACAGGGGGCGTCGGAAACACCATATATTTT. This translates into CASSTGGVGNTIYF.

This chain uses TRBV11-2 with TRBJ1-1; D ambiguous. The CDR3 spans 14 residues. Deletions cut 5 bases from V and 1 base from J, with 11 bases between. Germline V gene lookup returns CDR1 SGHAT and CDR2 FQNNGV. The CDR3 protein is CASSPYGENTEAFF. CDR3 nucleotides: TGTGCCAGCAGCCCATACGGGGAGAACACTGAAGCTTTCTTT.